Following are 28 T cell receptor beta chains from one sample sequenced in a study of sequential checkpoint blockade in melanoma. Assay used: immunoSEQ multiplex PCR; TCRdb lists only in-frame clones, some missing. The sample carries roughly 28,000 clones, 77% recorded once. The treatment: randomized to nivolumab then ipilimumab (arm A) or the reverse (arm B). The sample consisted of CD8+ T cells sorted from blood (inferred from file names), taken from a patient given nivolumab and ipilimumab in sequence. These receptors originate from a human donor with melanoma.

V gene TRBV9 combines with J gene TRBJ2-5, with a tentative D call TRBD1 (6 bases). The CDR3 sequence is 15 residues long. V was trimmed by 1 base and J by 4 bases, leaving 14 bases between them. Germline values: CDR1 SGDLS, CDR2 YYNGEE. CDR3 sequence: CASSVSGTPRETQYF. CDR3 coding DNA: TGTGCCAGCAGCGTATCCGGGACACCTCGAGAGACCCAGTACTTC.

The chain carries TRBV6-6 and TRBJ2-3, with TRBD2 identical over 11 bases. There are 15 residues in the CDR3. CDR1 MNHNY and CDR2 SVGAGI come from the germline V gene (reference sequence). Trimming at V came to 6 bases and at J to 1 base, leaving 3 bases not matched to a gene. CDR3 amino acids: CASSQTSGGTDTQYF. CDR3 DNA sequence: TGTGCCAGCAGCCAGACTAGCGGGGGCACAGATACGCAGTATTTT.

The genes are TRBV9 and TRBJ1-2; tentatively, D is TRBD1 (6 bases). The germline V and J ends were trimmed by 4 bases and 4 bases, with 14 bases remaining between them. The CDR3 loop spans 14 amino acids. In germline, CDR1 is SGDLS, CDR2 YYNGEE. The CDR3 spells CASSPGQTVYGYTF. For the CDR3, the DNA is TGTGCCAGCAGCCCCGGACAGACCGTCTATGGCTACACCTTC.

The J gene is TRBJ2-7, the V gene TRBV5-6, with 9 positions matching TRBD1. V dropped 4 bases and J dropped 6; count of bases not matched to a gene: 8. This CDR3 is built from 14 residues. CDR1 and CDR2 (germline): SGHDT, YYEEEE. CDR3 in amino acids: CASSAGTGLREQYF. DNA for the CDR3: TGTGCCAGCAGCGCCGGGACAGGGCTTCGCGAGCAGTACTTC.

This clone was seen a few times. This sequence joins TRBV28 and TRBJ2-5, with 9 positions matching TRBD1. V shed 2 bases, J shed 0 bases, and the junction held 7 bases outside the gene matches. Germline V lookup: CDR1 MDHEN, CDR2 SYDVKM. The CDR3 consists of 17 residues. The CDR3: CASSLIGTGSYQETQYF. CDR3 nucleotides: TGTGCCAGCAGTTTAATCGGGACAGGGTCCTACCAAGAGACCCAGTACTTC.

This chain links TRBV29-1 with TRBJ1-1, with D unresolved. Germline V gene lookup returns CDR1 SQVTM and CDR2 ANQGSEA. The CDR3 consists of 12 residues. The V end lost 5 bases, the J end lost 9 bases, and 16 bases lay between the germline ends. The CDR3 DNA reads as TGCAGCGTTATATCCGGGAGCTATCAAGCTTTCTTT. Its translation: CSVISGSYQAFF.

The CDR3 is CASSKEWGGVKVEQYF. In DNA, the CDR3 is TGTGCCAGCAGCAAGGAATGGGGCGGGGTAAAAGTCGAGCAGTACTTC. J is TRBJ2-7 and V is TRBV21-1; the table's D call, TRBD2, has no DNA check behind it. TRBV21-1 is marked as a pseudogene. The CDR3 runs 16 residues.

The CDR3 loop is CASSVGLAGTGNIQYF. In nucleotides, the CDR3 is TGTGCCAGCAGCGTCGGGCTAGCGGGGACGGGGAACATTCAGTACTTC. V and J are TRBV9 and TRBJ2-4; 9 bases align to TRBD2. Germline V lookup: CDR1 SGDLS, CDR2 YYNGEE. This CDR3 region has 16 residues. Trimming at V came to 2 bases and at J to 7 bases, leaving 10 bases not matched to a gene.

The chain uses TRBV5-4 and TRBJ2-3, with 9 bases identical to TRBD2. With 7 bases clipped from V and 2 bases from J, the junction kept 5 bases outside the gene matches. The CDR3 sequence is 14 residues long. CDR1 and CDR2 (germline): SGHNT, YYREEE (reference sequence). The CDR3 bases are TGTGCCAGCTTACCTAGCGGGAACACAGATACGCAGTATTTT. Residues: CASLPSGNTDTQYF.

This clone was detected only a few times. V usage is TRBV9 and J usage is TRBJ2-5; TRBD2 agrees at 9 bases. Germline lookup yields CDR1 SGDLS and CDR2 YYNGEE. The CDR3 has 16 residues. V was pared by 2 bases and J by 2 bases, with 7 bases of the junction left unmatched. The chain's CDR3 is CASSVEVAGAQETQYF. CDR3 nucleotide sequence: TGTGCCAGCAGCGTCGAGGTAGCGGGGGCACAAGAGACCCAGTACTTC.

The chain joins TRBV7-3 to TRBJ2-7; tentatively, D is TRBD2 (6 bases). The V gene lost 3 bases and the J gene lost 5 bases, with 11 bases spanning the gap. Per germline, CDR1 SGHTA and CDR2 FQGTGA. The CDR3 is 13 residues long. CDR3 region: CASSFGLPNEQYF. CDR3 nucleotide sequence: TGTGCCAGCAGCTTCGGACTACCCAACGAGCAGTACTTC.

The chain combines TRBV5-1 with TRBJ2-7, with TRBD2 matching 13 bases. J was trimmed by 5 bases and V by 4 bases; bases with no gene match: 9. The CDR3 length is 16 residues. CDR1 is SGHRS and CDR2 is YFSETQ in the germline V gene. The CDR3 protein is CASSPRLAGGRDEQYF. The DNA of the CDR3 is TGCGCCAGCAGCCCCCGACTAGCGGGGGGCAGGGACGAGCAGTACTTC.

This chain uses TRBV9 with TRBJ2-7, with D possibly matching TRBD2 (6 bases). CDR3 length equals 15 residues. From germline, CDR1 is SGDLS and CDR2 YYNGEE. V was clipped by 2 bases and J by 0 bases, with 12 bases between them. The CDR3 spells CASSVRPGDSYEQYF. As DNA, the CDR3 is TGTGCCAGCAGCGTTCGCCCGGGGGACTCCTACGAGCAGTACTTC. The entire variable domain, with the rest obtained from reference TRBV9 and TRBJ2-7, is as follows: DSGVTQTPKHLITATGQRVTLRCSPRSGDLSVYWYQQSLDQGLQFLIQYYNGEERAKGNILERFSAQQFPDLHSELNLSSLELGDSALYFCASSVRPGDSYEQYFGPGTRLTVT.

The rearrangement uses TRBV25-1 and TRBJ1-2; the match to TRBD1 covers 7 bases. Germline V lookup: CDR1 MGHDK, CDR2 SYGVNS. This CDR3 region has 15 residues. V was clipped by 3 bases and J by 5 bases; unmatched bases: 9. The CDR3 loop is CASSDITGQLYGYTF. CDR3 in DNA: TGTGCCAGCAGTGATATAACGGGACAGCTATATGGCTACACCTTC.

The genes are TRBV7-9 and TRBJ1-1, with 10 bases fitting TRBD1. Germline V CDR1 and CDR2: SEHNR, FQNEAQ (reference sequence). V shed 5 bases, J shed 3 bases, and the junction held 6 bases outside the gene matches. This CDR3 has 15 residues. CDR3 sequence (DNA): TGTGCCAGCAGCCCACGGGACAGGGGATACACTGAAGCTTTCTTT. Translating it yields CASSPRDRGYTEAFF. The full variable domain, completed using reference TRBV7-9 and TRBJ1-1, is DTGVSQNPRHKITKRGQNVTFRCDPISEHNRLYWYRQTLGQGPEFLTYFQNEAQLEKSRLLSDRFSAERPKGSFSTLEIQRTEQGDSAMYLCASSPRDRGYTEAFFGQGTRLTVV.

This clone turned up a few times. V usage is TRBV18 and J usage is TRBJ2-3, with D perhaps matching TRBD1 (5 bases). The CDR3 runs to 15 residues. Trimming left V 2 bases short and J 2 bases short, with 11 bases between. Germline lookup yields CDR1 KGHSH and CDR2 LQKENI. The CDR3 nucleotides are TGTGCCAGCTCACCATCGAAAGGGGACACAGATACGCAGTATTTT. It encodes CASSPSKGDTDTQYF.

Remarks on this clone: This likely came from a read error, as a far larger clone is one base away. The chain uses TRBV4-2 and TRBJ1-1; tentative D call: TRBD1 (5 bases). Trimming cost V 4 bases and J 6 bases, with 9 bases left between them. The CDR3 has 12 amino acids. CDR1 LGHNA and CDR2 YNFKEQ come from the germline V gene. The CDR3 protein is CASSRQYPEAFF. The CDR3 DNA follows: TGTGCCAGCAGCCGACAGTACCCTGAAGCTTTCTTT.

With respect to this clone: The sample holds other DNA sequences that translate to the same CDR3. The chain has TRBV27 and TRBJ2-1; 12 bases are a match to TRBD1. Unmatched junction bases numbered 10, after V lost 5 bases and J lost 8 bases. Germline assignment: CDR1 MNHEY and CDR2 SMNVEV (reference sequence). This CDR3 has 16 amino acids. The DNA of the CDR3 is TGTGCCAGCAGTGGGACAGGGGGCAGGGGGAACGATGAGCAGTTCTTC. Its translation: CASSGTGGRGNDEQFF.

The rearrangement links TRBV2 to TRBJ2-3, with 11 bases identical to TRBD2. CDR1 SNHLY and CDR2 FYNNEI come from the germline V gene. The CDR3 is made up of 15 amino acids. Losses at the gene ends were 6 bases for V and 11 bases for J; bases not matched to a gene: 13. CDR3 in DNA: TGTGCCAGCAGGATTGGGACTAGCGGACCATTCGGGCAGTATTTT. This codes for CASRIGTSGPFGQYF.

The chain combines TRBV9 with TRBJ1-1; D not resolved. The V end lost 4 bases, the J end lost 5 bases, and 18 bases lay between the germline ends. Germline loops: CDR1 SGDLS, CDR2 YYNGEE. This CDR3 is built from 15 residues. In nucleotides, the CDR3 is TGTGCCAGCAGCTTCCGGGCCATTGGAGGAACTGAAGCTTTCTTT. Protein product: CASSFRAIGGTEAFF.

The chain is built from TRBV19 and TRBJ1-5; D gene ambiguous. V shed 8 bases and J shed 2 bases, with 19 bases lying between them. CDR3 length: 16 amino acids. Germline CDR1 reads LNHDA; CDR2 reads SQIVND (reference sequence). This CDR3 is CASRLDHPAGNQPQHF. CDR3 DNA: TGTGCCAGTCGCCTCGACCACCCTGCGGGCAATCAGCCCCAGCATTTT.

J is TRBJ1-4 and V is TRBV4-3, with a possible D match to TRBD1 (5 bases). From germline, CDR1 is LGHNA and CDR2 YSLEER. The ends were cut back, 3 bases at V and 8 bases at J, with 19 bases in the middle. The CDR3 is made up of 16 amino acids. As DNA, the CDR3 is TGCGCCAGCAGCCACTCAGGGACGGCCGGAGGGGAAAAACTGTTTTTT. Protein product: CASSHSGTAGGEKLFF.

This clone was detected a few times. The CDR3 bases are TGTGCCAGCAGCCCTAGGGGGGGGGCCTCGGAGGGGCCTGAAGCTTTCTTT. Protein sequence: CASSPRGGASEGPEAFF. This chain uses TRBV7-9 with TRBJ1-1, with a possible D match to TRBD1 (6 bases). The V and J ends lost 5 bases and 6 bases respectively, with 25 bases between them. The CDR3 contains 17 residues. CDR1 SEHNR and CDR2 FQNEAQ come from the germline V gene (reference sequence). Combining the CDR3 with reference TRBV7-9 and TRBJ1-1 gives the whole variable domain DTGVSQNPRHKITKRGQNVTFRCDPISEHNRLYWYRQTLGQGPEFLTYFQNEAQLEKSRLLSDRFSAERPKGSFSTLEIQRTEQGDSAMYLCASSPRGGASEGPEAFFGQGTRLTVV.

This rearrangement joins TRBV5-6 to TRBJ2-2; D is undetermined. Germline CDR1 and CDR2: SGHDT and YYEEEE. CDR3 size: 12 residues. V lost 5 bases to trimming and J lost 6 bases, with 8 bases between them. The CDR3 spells CASRLESGELFF. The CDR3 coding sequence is TGTGCCAGCAGACTGGAGTCCGGGGAGCTGTTTTTT.

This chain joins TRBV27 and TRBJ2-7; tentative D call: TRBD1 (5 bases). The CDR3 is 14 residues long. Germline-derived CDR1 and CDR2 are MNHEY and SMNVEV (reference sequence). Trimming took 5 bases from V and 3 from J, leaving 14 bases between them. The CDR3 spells CASSPRTRGYEQYF. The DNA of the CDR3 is TGTGCCAGCAGTCCCCGGACAAGGGGCTACGAGCAGTACTTC.

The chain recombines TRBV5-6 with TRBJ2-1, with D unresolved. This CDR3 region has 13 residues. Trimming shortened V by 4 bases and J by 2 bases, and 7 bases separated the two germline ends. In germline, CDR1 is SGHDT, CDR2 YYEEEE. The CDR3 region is CASSPLPYNEQFF. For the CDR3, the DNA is TGTGCCAGCAGCCCCCTCCCCTACAATGAGCAGTTCTTC. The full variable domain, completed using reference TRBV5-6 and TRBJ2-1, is DAGVTQSPTHLIKTRGQQVTLRCSPKSGHDTVSWYQQALGQGPQFIFQYYEEEERQRGNFPDRFSGHQFPNYSSELNVNALLLGDSALYLCASSPLPYNEQFFGPGTRLTVL.

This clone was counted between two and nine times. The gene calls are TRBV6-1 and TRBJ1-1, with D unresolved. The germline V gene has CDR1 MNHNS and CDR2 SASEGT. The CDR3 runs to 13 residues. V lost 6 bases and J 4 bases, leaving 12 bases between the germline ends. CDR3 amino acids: CASRDPGGTEAFF. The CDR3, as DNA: TGTGCCAGCAGGGACCCAGGAGGCACTGAAGCTTTCTTT.

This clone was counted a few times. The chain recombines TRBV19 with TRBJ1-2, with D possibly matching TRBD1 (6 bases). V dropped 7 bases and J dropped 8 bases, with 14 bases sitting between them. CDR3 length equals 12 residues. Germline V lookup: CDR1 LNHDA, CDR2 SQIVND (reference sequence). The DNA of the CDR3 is TGTGCCAGTATTGGGGGCGAAGGCGGCTACACCTTC. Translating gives CASIGGEGGYTF.